One and the same sample provided the 18 T cell receptor beta chains below, sequenced in a study of blood T cell repertoires in COVID-19. Clones were sequenced by immunoSEQ multiplex PCR, and TCRdb holds only the in-frame ones, with some missing. The repertoire holds roughly 150,000 clones, around 88% seen once, with 5% to 6% in the top ten. Material for sequencing was peripheral blood. These receptors were collected from a human donor in a cohort sampled during active COVID-19.

V gene TRBV29-1 combines with J gene TRBJ1-2; TRBD1 is a possible D gene (5 bases). V was cut by 4 bases and J by 6 bases, with 18 bases left in between. This CDR3 has 14 amino acids. The germline CDR1 and CDR2 sequences are SQVTM and ANQGSEA. Written as DNA, the CDR3 is TGCAGCGTTGCGTTGGGGGGAAGGGGAAATGGCTACACCTTC. Translated, it gives CSVALGGRGNGYTF.

This chain uses TRBV5-6 with TRBJ1-2; unclear D gene. Germline V gene sequence: CDR1 SGHDT, CDR2 YYEEEE. The CDR3 runs 15 residues. V lost 0 bases, J lost 4 bases, and 13 bases lay in between. This CDR3 reads CASSLELGVSYGYTF. As DNA, the CDR3 is TGTGCCAGCAGCTTGGAACTGGGAGTGAGCTATGGCTACACCTTC.

The gene calls are TRBV27 and TRBJ1-4, with TRBD1 matching over 9 bases. Germline V CDR1 and CDR2: MNHEY, SMNVEV (reference sequence). This CDR3 region has 14 residues. The ends lost 4 bases at V and 7 bases at J; junction bases unmatched: 4. CDR3 in amino acids: CASSSRDRVEKLFF. CDR3 in DNA: TGTGCCAGCAGTTCAAGGGACAGGGTTGAAAAACTGTTTTTT.

The chain recombines TRBV5-1 with TRBJ1-1; D not resolved. Germline V gene sequence: CDR1 SGHRS, CDR2 YFSETQ. V dropped 5 bases and J dropped 6 bases, with 14 bases sitting between them. This CDR3 is 13 amino acids long. CDR3 region: CASSLTYLAEAFF. DNA for the CDR3: TGCGCCAGCAGTCTGACGTATCTAGCTGAAGCTTTCTTT.

This chain joins TRBV5-5 and TRBJ2-7, with TRBD2 matching 9 bases. This CDR3 spans 16 amino acids. Germline assignment: CDR1 SGHKS and CDR2 YYEKEE (reference sequence). V lost 2 bases and J lost 4; bases outside the gene matches: 10. This CDR3 reads CASSLTATSGLYEQYF. The DNA for the CDR3 is TGTGCCAGCAGCTTAACGGCCACTAGCGGGTTGTACGAGCAGTACTTC.

The chain couples TRBV5-4 to TRBJ2-7, with TRBD2 identical over 11 bases. The V gene end was trimmed by 4 bases and the J gene end by 8 bases; junction bases not matched to a gene: 11. This CDR3 spans 15 amino acids. Looked up from germline, CDR1 is SGHNT and CDR2 is YYREEE (reference sequence). The CDR3 region is CASSTTSGGPEQQYF. DNA for the CDR3: TGTGCCAGCAGCACAACTAGCGGGGGACCCGAGCAGCAGTACTTC.

The chain recombines TRBV5-1 with TRBJ1-1; 9 bases agree with TRBD1. V lost 3 bases to trimming and J lost 4 bases; unmatched junction nucleotides: 10. The CDR3 is made up of 16 amino acids. The germline V gene has CDR1 SGHRS and CDR2 YFSETQ. CDR3 nucleotides: TGCGCCAGCAGCTCGCTACTTGGGACAGGGAGCACTGAAGCTTTCTTT. Protein sequence: CASSSLLGTGSTEAFF.

The V call is TRBV7-3, the J call TRBJ2-7, with D possibly matching TRBD1 (6 bases). Trimming removed 3 bases at V and 7 bases at J, with 25 bases between. The CDR3 covers 17 residues. Germline values: CDR1 SGHTA, CDR2 FQGTGA. The chain's CDR3 is CASSFGPPTGTLREQYF. In DNA form, the CDR3 reads TGTGCCAGCAGCTTTGGTCCCCCGACAGGTACCTTGAGGGAGCAGTACTTC.

This chain joins TRBV18 and TRBJ2-3, with TRBD1 matching 7 bases. Trimming took 3 bases from V and 3 from J; bases not matched to a gene: 9. The germline CDR1 and CDR2 sequences are KGHSH and LQKENI. The CDR3 spans 16 residues. The CDR3 sequence: CASSPPQGLGTDTQYF. The CDR3 region has the DNA TGTGCCAGCTCACCCCCACAGGGGTTGGGAACAGATACGCAGTATTTT. The full variable domain, in which reference TRBV18 and TRBJ2-3 provide the parts outside the CDR3, is NAGVMQNPRHLVRRRGQEARLRCSPMKGHSHVYWYRQLPEEGLKFMVYLQKENIIDESGMPKERFSAEFPKEGPSILRIQQVVRGDSAAYFCASSPPQGLGTDTQYFGPGTRLTVL.

The genes are TRBV5-1 and TRBJ2-7, with TRBD2 matching over 14 bases. The germline V gene has CDR1 SGHRS and CDR2 YFSETQ. The CDR3 runs 15 residues. With 5 bases clipped from V and 6 bases from J, the junction kept 7 bases outside the gene matches. CDR3 coding DNA: TGCGCCAGCAGTCATACCGGGACTAGCGGGAGCGAGCAGTACTTC. Protein product: CASSHTGTSGSEQYF.

The genes are TRBV5-5 and TRBJ1-2; 9 bases align to TRBD1. Germline trimming cut 5 bases from V and 4 bases from J; bases unmatched to any gene: 6. The CDR3 is made up of 14 amino acids. CDR1 SGHKS and CDR2 YYEKEE come from the germline V gene (reference sequence). The CDR3 DNA reads TGTGCCAGCAGACAGACAGGGGGACTCTATGGCTACACCTTC. As protein: CASRQTGGLYGYTF.

The V and J genes are TRBV5-1 and TRBJ2-1; maybe TRBD2 (5 bases). CDR1 is SGHRS, CDR2 YFSETQ, per germline. V lost 1 base, J lost 3 bases, and 14 bases lay in between. The CDR3 loop spans 16 amino acids. The CDR3 DNA reads TGCGCCAGCAGCTTGAGAGGAGGAGCCTTCTACAATGAGCAGTTCTTC. It encodes CASSLRGGAFYNEQFF. The whole variable domain, filled in from reference TRBV5-1 and TRBJ2-1, reads KAGVTQTPRYLIKTRGQQVTLSCSPISGHRSVSWYQQTPGQGLQFLFEYFSETQRNKGNFPGRFSGRQFSNSRSEMNVSTLELGDSALYLCASSLRGGAFYNEQFFGPGTRLTVL.

The gene calls are TRBV5-6 and TRBJ1-5, with 8 bases identical to TRBD1. V dropped 1 base and J dropped 4; count of bases not matched to a gene: 4. Germline V gives CDR1 SGHDT, CDR2 YYEEEE. The CDR3 length is 15 residues. The CDR3 region is CASSLRGTGNQPQHF. In nucleotides, the CDR3 is TGTGCCAGCAGCTTGAGAGGGACAGGTAATCAGCCCCAGCATTTT. Drawing the rest from reference TRBV5-6 and TRBJ1-5, the complete variable domain is DAGVTQSPTHLIKTRGQQVTLRCSPKSGHDTVSWYQQALGQGPQFIFQYYEEEERQRGNFPDRFSGHQFPNYSSELNVNALLLGDSALYLCASSLRGTGNQPQHFGDGTRLSIL.

The V gene is TRBV30, the J gene TRBJ2-5, with TRBD1 matching over 8 bases. This CDR3 has 14 amino acids. The V segment lost 2 bases and the J segment 5 bases; nucleotides outside the gene matches: 7. From germline, CDR1 is GTSNPN and CDR2 SVGIG (reference sequence). The CDR3, as DNA: TGTGCCTGGAGTCAGGGGGCTAACTGGGAGACCCAGTACTTC. Translation gives CAWSQGANWETQYF.

The genes are TRBV3-1 (or the pseudogene TRBV3-2) and TRBJ2-1; D perhaps matches TRBD1 (6 bases). CDR3 length: 15 amino acids. V was cut by 5 bases and J by 4 bases, with 15 bases left in between. Per germline, CDR1 LGHDT and CDR2 YNNKEL (reference sequence). DNA of the CDR3: TGTGCCAGCAGCTCCCCCGGGACAACTTACAATGAGCAGTTCTTC. Its translation: CASSSPGTTYNEQFF.

The J gene is TRBJ2-6, the V gene TRBV29-1, with 7 bases aligning to TRBD1. This CDR3 spans 16 amino acids. V lost 7 bases to trimming and J lost 0 bases; unmatched junction nucleotides: 9. Per the germline V gene, CDR1 is SQVTM and CDR2 is ANQGSEA. The CDR3 bases are TGCAGCGGGACGGACAGGACCAACTCTGGGGCCAACGTCCTGACTTTC. It encodes CSGTDRTNSGANVLTF.

V gene TRBV30 combines with J gene TRBJ1-1; no firm D call. Between the trimmed V and J ends, which lost 2 bases and 0 bases, there was a span of 4 bases. This CDR3 region has 12 residues. Looked up from germline, CDR1 is GTSNPN and CDR2 is SVGIG (reference sequence). The CDR3 coding sequence is TGTGCCTGGAGTCCGGTGAACACTGAAGCTTTCTTT. Its protein is CAWSPVNTEAFF.

The chain uses TRBV1 and TRBJ1-5; the DNA was not used to check the table's D call, TRBD1. TRBV1 is a pseudogene segment. This CDR3 contains 17 residues. CDR3 region: CTSSQDGDRDSNQPQHF. The CDR3 DNA is TGCACCAGCAGCCAAGATGGGGACAGAGATAGCAATCAGCCCCAGCATTTT.